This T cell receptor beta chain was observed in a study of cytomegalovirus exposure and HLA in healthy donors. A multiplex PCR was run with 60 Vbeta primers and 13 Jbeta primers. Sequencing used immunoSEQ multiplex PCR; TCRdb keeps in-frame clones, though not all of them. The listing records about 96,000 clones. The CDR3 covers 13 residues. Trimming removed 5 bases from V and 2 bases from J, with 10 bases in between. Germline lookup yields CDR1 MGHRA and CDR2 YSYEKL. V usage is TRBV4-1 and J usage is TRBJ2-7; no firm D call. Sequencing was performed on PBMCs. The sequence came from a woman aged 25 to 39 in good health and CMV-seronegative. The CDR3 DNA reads TGCGCCAGCAGCGGCCTGCCAACCTACGAGCAGTACTTC. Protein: CASSGLPTYEQYF.